The clone carrying this T cell receptor (beta chain) showed up just a few times. The antigen remains unidentified. These data belong to a study of T cells in Graves' hyperthyroidism and ophthalmopathy. Study-wide findings and caveats: The model identified upcoming ophthalmopathy a median about 7.1 months ahead of onset.

V dropped 4 bases and J dropped 7; count of bases not matched to a gene: 15. Germline values: CDR1 SGHRS, CDR2 YFSETQ. The CDR3 consists of 16 residues. Researchers amplified the TCR beta CDR3 regions from RNA transcripts. A set of HTBI primers served as the primers for a first-round RT-PCR of the TCR CDR3. Each CDR3 protein gets one entry after TCRdb re-called the multiplex PCR reads with MiXCR. The table has 130,000 to 150,000 distinct CDR3 sequences, about 20% seen once. Subjects aged 18 to 65 presented with newly diagnosed hyperthyroidism of less than 2 months' duration. The rearrangement joins TRBV5-1 to TRBJ2-5; 8 bases agree with TRBD2. The sequenced sample was blood. The TCR was taken from a woman between 45 and 65 years old with Graves' hyperthyroidism that later progressed to Graves' ophthalmopathy. The CDR3 bases are TGCGCCAGCAGCCCCGGGGTAGCGGGAACCCAGGGGACCCAGTACTTC. This gives the protein CASSPGVAGTQGTQYF.